The 4 T cell receptor beta chains reported below all come from one sample, sequenced in a study of early T cells in non-severe SARS-CoV-2 infection. TCRdb reprocessed the 5' RACE reads via MiXCR and lists one record per CDR3 protein. The sample records tens of thousands of distinct CDR3 sequences, approximately 10% being singletons. Sequences were derived from whole blood, sampled at baseline. These receptors were collected from an adult who was a healthcare worker with PCR-confirmed SARS-CoV-2 infection or an uninfected control (not recorded which).

This clonotype was counted between two and nine times. V usage is TRBV4-3 and J usage is TRBJ2-5; 9 bases map to TRBD2. Germline V gene data show CDR1 as LGHNA and CDR2 as YSLEER. CDR3 size: 15 residues. V lost 4 bases, J lost 1 base, and 4 bases stayed unmatched. The CDR3 bases are TGCGCCAGCAGCCCCGGGACTAGCACCCAAGAGACCCAGTACTTC. Amino acids: CASSPGTSTQETQYF.

This clonotype showed up many times. The chain links TRBV7-3 to TRBJ2-3; 10 positions agree with TRBD2. Germline V gene sequence: CDR1 SGHTA, CDR2 FQGTGA. The CDR3 contains 16 residues. After removal of 1 base from V and 3 bases from J, the junction contained 4 bases not matched to a gene. This CDR3 reads CASSLSASGRTDTQYF. The DNA of the CDR3 is TGTGCCAGCAGCTTAAGCGCTAGCGGGAGAACAGATACGCAGTATTTT.

This clonotype was recorded many times. This chain joins TRBV11-2 and TRBJ2-2; unclear D gene. The V and J ends lost 8 bases and 0 bases respectively, with 13 bases between them. This CDR3 region has 15 residues. The V gene's germline CDR1 is SGHAT and CDR2 FQNNGV. The CDR3 DNA sequence: TGTGCCAGCGGTACAACGCATGCGAACACCGGGGAGCTGTTTTTT. Its protein product is CASGTTHANTGELFF.

This clonotype has at least ten counts. This chain uses TRBV20-1 with TRBJ1-5, with 8 bases identical to TRBD1. With 4 bases clipped from V and 3 bases from J, the junction kept 5 bases outside the gene matches. The CDR3 contains 14 residues. The germline gives CDR1 DFQATT, CDR2 SNEGSKA (reference sequence). The CDR3 reads CSAIQGVNNQPQHF. The CDR3 bases are TGCAGTGCTATACAGGGGGTCAACAATCAGCCCCAGCATTTT.